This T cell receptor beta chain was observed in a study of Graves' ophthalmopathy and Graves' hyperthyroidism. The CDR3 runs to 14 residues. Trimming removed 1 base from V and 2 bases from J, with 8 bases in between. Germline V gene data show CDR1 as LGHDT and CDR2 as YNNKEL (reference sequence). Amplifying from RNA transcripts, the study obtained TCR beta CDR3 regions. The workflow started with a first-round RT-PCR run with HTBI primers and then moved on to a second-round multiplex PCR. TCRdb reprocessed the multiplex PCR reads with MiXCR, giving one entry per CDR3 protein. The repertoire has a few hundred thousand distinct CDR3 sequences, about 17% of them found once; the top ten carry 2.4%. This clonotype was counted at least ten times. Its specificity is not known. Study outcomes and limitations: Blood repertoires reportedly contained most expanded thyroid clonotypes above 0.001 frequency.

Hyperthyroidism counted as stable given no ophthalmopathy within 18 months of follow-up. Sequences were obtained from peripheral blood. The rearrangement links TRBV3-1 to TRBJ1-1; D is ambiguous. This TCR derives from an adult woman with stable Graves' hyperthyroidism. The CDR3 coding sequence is TGTGCCAGCAGCCAAGGGCACATTAACACTGAAGCTTTCTTT. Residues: CASSQGHINTEAFF.